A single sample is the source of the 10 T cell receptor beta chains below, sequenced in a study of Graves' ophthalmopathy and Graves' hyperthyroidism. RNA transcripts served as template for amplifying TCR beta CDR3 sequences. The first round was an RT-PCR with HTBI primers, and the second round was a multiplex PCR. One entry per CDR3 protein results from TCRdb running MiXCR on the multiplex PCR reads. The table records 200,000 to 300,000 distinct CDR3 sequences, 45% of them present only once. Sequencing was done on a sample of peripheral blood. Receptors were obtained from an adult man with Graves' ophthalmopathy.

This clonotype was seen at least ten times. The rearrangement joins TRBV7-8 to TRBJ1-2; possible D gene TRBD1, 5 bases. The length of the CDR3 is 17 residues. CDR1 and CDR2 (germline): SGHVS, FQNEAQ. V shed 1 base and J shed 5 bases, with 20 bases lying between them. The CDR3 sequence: CASSLVNAGQRRYGYTF. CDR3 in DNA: TGTGCCAGCAGCTTAGTTAATGCGGGGCAGCGTCGGTATGGCTACACCTTC.

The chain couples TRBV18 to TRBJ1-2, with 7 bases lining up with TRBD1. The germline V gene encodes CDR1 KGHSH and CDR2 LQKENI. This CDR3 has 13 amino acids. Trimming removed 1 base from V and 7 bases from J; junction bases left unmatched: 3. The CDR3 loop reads CASSPQGAAGYTF. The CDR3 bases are TGTGCCAGCTCACCACAGGGGGCGGCTGGCTACACCTTC.

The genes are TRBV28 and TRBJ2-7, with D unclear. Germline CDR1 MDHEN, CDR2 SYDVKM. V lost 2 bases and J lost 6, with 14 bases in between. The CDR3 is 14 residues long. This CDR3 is CASSLIVGEPEQYF. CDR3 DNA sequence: TGTGCCAGCAGTTTAATAGTGGGCGAACCCGAGCAGTACTTC.

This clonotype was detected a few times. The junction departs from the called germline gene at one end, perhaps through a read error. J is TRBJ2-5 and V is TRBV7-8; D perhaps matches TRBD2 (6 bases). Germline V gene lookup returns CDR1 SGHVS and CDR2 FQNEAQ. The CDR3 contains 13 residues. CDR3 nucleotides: TGTGCCAGCAGCTTGGAACGGGACTCCGGGAAGTGCTTC. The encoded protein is CASSLERDSGKCF.

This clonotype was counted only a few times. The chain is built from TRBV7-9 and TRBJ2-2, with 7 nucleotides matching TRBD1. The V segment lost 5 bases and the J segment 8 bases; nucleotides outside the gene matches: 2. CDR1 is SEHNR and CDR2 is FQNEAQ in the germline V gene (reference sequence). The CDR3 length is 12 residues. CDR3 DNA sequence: TGTGCCAGCAGCCAGACAGGGGGGGAGCTGTTTTTT. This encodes CASSQTGGELFF.

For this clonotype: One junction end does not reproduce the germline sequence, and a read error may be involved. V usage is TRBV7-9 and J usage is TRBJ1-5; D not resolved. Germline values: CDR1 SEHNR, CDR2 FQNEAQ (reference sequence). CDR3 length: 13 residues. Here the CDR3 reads CASSPGNGQPQHF. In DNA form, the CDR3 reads TGTGCTAGCAGCCCCGGAAATGGTCAGCCCCAGCATTTT.

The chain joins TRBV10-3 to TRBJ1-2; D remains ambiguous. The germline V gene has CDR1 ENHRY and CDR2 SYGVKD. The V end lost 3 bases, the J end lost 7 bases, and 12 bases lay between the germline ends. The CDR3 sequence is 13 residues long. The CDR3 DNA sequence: TGTGCCATCAGTGAAGCCCTCATCTGTGGCTACACCTTC. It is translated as CAISEALICGYTF.

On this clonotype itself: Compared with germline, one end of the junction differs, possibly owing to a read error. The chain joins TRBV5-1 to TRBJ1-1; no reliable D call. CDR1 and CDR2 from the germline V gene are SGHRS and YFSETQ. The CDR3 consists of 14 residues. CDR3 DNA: TGCGCCAGCGGCTTGGTTCGGGAGAACACTGAAGCTTTCTTT. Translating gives CASGLVRENTEAFF.

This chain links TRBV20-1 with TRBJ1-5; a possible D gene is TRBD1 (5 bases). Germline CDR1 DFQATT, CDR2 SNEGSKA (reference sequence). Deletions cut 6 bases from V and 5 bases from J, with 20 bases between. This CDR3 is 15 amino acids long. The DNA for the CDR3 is TGCAGTGCCAGCGGGGGAAGGCGGGTCGATCAGCCCCAGCATTTT. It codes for CSASGGRRVDQPQHF.

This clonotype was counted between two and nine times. The CDR3 nucleotides are TGTGCCAGCAGGCCGACCGGGACAGGGGTCTATGGCTACACCTTC. Amino acid sequence: CASRPTGTGVYGYTF. The chain has TRBV7-2 and TRBJ1-2; 10 positions agree with TRBD1. The germline gives CDR1 SGHTA, CDR2 FQGNSA. There are 15 residues in the CDR3. Trimming at V came to 6 bases and at J to 4 bases, leaving 8 bases not matched to a gene.